The rows below give T cell receptor beta chains drawn from one sample of a study of shared clonotypes between healthy human individuals. Libraries were prepared by immunoSEQ multiplex PCR; TCRdb keeps only in-frame clonotypes and omits some of them. The data show hundreds of thousands of clones, about 97% seen once. The sample comprised naive CD4+ T cells sorted from blood. The receptors were sampled from a woman younger than 45 in good health. CDR3s include the opening cysteine and the closing phenylalanine or tryptophan. The D gene is left open where the match is weak. Size values are once, few and many counts, or a class for expanded clones, and some rows have none.

CDR3nt: TGTGCCAGCAGTGAGCGGCGGAACAGGGTAGAAGGAAAACTGTTTTTT
CDR3aa: CASSERRNRVEGKLFF
v_gene: TRBV6-1
abundance: .
len: 16
d_gene: .
j_gene: TRBJ1-4

CDR3nt: TGCGCCAGCAAAAGCGGGACAGACCCTGGAAACACCATATATTTT
CDR3aa: CASKSGTDPGNTIYF
v_gene: TRBV10-1
abundance: .
len: 15
d_gene: TRBD1
j_gene: TRBJ1-3

CDR3nt: TGTGCCAGCAGCCCTAATTCGGCAGACGAGCAGTACTTC
CDR3aa: CASSPNSADEQYF
v_gene: TRBV2
abundance: .
len: 13
d_gene: .
j_gene: TRBJ2-7

CDR3nt: TGTGCCAGCAGTGGCGCCGGGCAGTACTTC
CDR3aa: CASSGAGQYF
v_gene: TRBV2
abundance: .
len: 10
d_gene: .
j_gene: TRBJ2-7

CDR3nt: TGTGCCAGTAGTCGCCGGACGAACAATGAGCAGTTCTTC
CDR3aa: CASSRRTNNEQFF
v_gene: TRBV19
abundance: .
len: 13
d_gene: .
j_gene: TRBJ2-1

CDR3nt: TGTGCCAGCAGCTTGGAACAGGGTATTGTGTCCTACGAGCAGTACTTC
CDR3aa: CASSLEQGIVSYEQYF
v_gene: TRBV2
abundance: .
len: 16
d_gene: .
j_gene: TRBJ2-7

CDR3nt: TGTGCCAGCAGCATCGGGGAGAGAAGGAACGGGGTTTTCTTGGGTTTTCTAGAGCAGTACTTC
CDR3aa: CASSIGERRNGVFLGFLEQYF
v_gene: TRBV21-1
abundance: once
len: 21
d_gene: .
j_gene: TRBJ2-7

CDR3nt: TGTGCCACCAGCAGACTAGCGGGCGGCTACGAGCAGTACTTC
CDR3aa: CATSRLAGGYEQYF
v_gene: TRBV15
abundance: .
len: 14
d_gene: TRBD2
j_gene: TRBJ2-7

CDR3nt: TGTGCCAGCAGCTTTGGGTACAGGGCAGGAGATGAGCAGTTCTTC
CDR3aa: CASSFGYRAGDEQFF
v_gene: TRBV7-9
abundance: .
len: 15
d_gene: .
j_gene: TRBJ2-1

CDR3nt: TGTGCCGGAGAACACAGGTCTAACGGGGGGGTTGATGGCTACACCTTC
CDR3aa: CAGEHRSNGGVDGYTF
v_gene: TRBV30
abundance: .
len: 16
d_gene: .
j_gene: TRBJ1-2

CDR3nt: TGCGCCAGCAGCCAAGATCAGGGGCCAGGGCAGCCCCAGCATTTT
CDR3aa: CASSQDQGPGQPQHF
v_gene: TRBV4-1
abundance: .
len: 15
d_gene: .
j_gene: TRBJ1-5

CDR3nt: TGTGCCAGCAGCGTAGTTCCGGGAGGGCCTAGTTCGGATACGCAGTATTTT
CDR3aa: CASSVVPGGPSSDTQYF
v_gene: TRBV9
abundance: .
len: 17
d_gene: TRBD2
j_gene: TRBJ2-3

CDR3nt: TGTGCCAGTAGTAGCTCCCTGAACACTGAAGCTTTCTTT
CDR3aa: CASSSSLNTEAFF
v_gene: TRBV19
abundance: .
len: 13
d_gene: .
j_gene: TRBJ1-1

CDR3nt: TGTGCCAGTAGTATAGCAAAGAACACCGGGGAGCTGTTTTTT
CDR3aa: CASSIAKNTGELFF
v_gene: TRBV19
abundance: .
len: 14
d_gene: .
j_gene: TRBJ2-2

CDR3nt: TGTGCCAGCAGTGGGCGGACAGGGGGAGAAGAGACCCAGTACTTC
CDR3aa: CASSGRTGGEETQYF
v_gene: TRBV6-1
abundance: .
len: 15
d_gene: TRBD1
j_gene: TRBJ2-5

CDR3nt: TGTGCCAGCAGCTTGGATAGGTTGTTCGTCACCCTGAACACTGAAGCTTTCTTT
CDR3aa: CASSLDRLFVTLNTEAFF
v_gene: TRBV5-4
abundance: .
len: 18
d_gene: .
j_gene: TRBJ1-1

CDR3nt: TGCGCCAGCAGCTTGGGGGGACCGGATGGCTACACCTTC
CDR3aa: CASSLGGPDGYTF
v_gene: TRBV5-1
abundance: .
len: 13
d_gene: .
j_gene: TRBJ1-2

CDR3nt: TGTGCCAGCAGTTTAGTGCGCAACACTGAAGCTTTCTTT
CDR3aa: CASSLVRNTEAFF
v_gene: TRBV27
abundance: once
len: 13
d_gene: .
j_gene: TRBJ1-1

CDR3nt: TGTGCCAGCAGTTTAGACTACGAGCAGTACTTC
CDR3aa: CASSLDYEQYF
v_gene: TRBV28
abundance: .
len: 11
d_gene: .
j_gene: TRBJ2-7

CDR3nt: TGTGCCAGTCTAGCGGATACCTACGAGCAGTACTTC
CDR3aa: CASLADTYEQYF
v_gene: TRBV6-1
abundance: once
len: 12
d_gene: TRBD2
j_gene: TRBJ2-7

CDR3nt: TGTGCCAGTACCCCTTTCGGGGGCGGGAACACTGAAGCTTTCTTT
CDR3aa: CASTPFGGGNTEAFF
v_gene: TRBV19
abundance: .
len: 15
d_gene: .
j_gene: TRBJ1-1

CDR3nt: TGTGCCAGCAGTGGTTACCCGGGGGGATCGAAGAACAACACCGGGGAGCTGTTTTTT
CDR3aa: CASSGYPGGSKNNTGELFF
v_gene: TRBV6-4
abundance: once
len: 19
d_gene: TRBD2
j_gene: TRBJ2-2

CDR3nt: TGCGCCAGCAGCTTGGACAAGGGGGGCAGGGTCGCTGGCTACACCTTC
CDR3aa: CASSLDKGGRVAGYTF
v_gene: TRBV5-1
abundance: .
len: 16
d_gene: .
j_gene: TRBJ1-2

CDR3nt: TGTGCCTGGAGTTTGACAGGGGGAAATTCACCCCTCCACTTT
CDR3aa: CAWSLTGGNSPLHF
v_gene: TRBV30
abundance: once
len: 14
d_gene: TRBD1
j_gene: TRBJ1-6

CDR3nt: TGTGCCAGCAGTGCAAATCAGCCCCAGCATTTT
CDR3aa: CASSANQPQHF
v_gene: TRBV6-1
abundance: .
len: 11
d_gene: .
j_gene: TRBJ1-5

CDR3nt: TGTGCCATCTCAGTGGGGATCCCAGGGTACACTGAAGCTTTCTTT
CDR3aa: CAISVGIPGYTEAFF
v_gene: TRBV10-3
abundance: .
len: 15
d_gene: .
j_gene: TRBJ1-1

CDR3nt: TGTGCCAGTAGTAAGGGCGGTTCCTACAATGAGCAGTTCTTC
CDR3aa: CASSKGGSYNEQFF
v_gene: TRBV19
abundance: .
len: 14
d_gene: .
j_gene: TRBJ2-1

CDR3nt: TGCGCCAGCAGGGGCACAGATACGCAGTATTTT
CDR3aa: CASRGTDTQYF
v_gene: TRBV5-1
abundance: .
len: 11
d_gene: .
j_gene: TRBJ2-3

CDR3nt: TGTGCCAGCAGTTTGTCCCGGGACGCCAGCTATGGCTACACCTTC
CDR3aa: CASSLSRDASYGYTF
v_gene: TRBV27
abundance: .
len: 15
d_gene: .
j_gene: TRBJ1-2

CDR3nt: TGTGCCAGCAGAAGGCAGGGTTCTGGCTACACCTTC
CDR3aa: CASRRQGSGYTF
v_gene: TRBV28
abundance: once
len: 12
d_gene: .
j_gene: TRBJ1-2

CDR3nt: TGTGCCAGCAGCCGGGACGGCGTCTCCTACAATGAGCAGTTCTTC
CDR3aa: CASSRDGVSYNEQFF
v_gene: TRBV6-1
abundance: .
len: 15
d_gene: .
j_gene: TRBJ2-1

CDR3nt: TGTGCCAGCAGTGCGGTTAGCGGGAGGACCTACAATGAGCAGTTCTTC
CDR3aa: CASSAVSGRTYNEQFF
v_gene: TRBV6-1
abundance: once
len: 16
d_gene: TRBD2
j_gene: TRBJ2-1

CDR3nt: TGTGCCAGCAGTTTAAGGGGTGGCCGCAATCAGCCCCAGCATTTT
CDR3aa: CASSLRGGRNQPQHF
v_gene: TRBV27
abundance: .
len: 15
d_gene: .
j_gene: TRBJ1-5

CDR3nt: TGTGCCAGCAGTTTAGGGGACAGGGAGGTGGCCGAGCAGTACTTC
CDR3aa: CASSLGDREVAEQYF
v_gene: TRBV28
abundance: .
len: 15
d_gene: TRBD1
j_gene: TRBJ2-7

CDR3nt: TGTGCCAGCTCACAGGGGGGGAACACTGAAGCTTTCTTT
CDR3aa: CASSQGGNTEAFF
v_gene: TRBV18
abundance: few
len: 13
d_gene: .
j_gene: TRBJ1-1

CDR3nt: TGTGCCAGCAGTGAAGCGGTTAGAACTAATCAGCCCCAGCATTTT
CDR3aa: CASSEAVRTNQPQHF
v_gene: TRBV2
abundance: .
len: 15
d_gene: .
j_gene: TRBJ1-5

CDR3nt: TGTGCCAGCAGCTTACTCCGGGACAGGTTCCTCTCTGGGGCCAACGTCCTGACTTTC
CDR3aa: CASSLLRDRFLSGANVLTF
v_gene: TRBV7-2
abundance: once
len: 19
d_gene: TRBD1
j_gene: TRBJ2-6